One sample yielded the 10 T cell receptor beta chains listed below, sequenced in a study of OX40 agonist ivuxolimab in advanced cancers. TCRdb keeps only in-frame clones here, not all; method: immunoSEQ multiplex PCR. The sample consists of tens of thousands of clones, 85% to 90% of them appearing once. Sample: CD4+ or CD8+ T cells sorted from blood, taken in a trial of the OX40 agonist ivuxolimab. The receptors shown here come from an adult with an advanced solid tumor such as melanoma, head and neck, liver or kidney cancer.

The chain recombines TRBV10-3 with TRBJ1-4; TRBD1 agrees at 7 bases. V was pared by 11 bases and J by 4 bases, with 13 bases of the junction left unmatched. Germline-derived CDR1 and CDR2 are ENHRY and SYGVKD. There are 15 residues in the CDR3. The CDR3 loop reads CASQGGALDNEKLFF. CDR3 in DNA: TGTGCCTCCCAAGGGGGCGCGTTGGATAATGAAAAACTGTTTTTT.

This chain joins TRBV5-1 and TRBJ2-5; 7 bases map to TRBD1. The CDR3 contains 14 residues. V shed 3 bases and J 1 base; nucleotides not matched to a gene: 3. Germline V CDR1 and CDR2: SGHRS, YFSETQ. In nucleotides, the CDR3 is TGCGCCAGCAGCTCACAGGGGATCCAAGAGACCCAGTACTTC. Encoded protein: CASSSQGIQETQYF.

Worth noting for this clone: A read error may produce the germline difference seen at one junction end. CDR3 nucleotides: TGTGCCAGCAGTGAATACATTGAGCAGTTCTTC. This gives the protein CASSEYIEQFF. The chain recombines TRBV2 with TRBJ2-1; D gene uncertain. Germline V CDR1 and CDR2: SNHLY, FYNNEI. This CDR3 has 11 amino acids.

This clone has a single count. This chain joins TRBV10-3 and TRBJ2-3, with 10 bases fitting TRBD2. The trim removed 2 bases at V and 1 base at J, leaving 6 bases unmatched. The CDR3 length is 17 residues. Germline V CDR1 and CDR2: ENHRY, SYGVKD. The CDR3 nucleotides read TGTGCCATCAGTGAGCAGCGCCTAGCGGGAGGCACAGATACGCAGTATTTT. It codes for CAISEQRLAGGTDTQYF.

This chain connects TRBV19 to TRBJ1-5, with 7 bases fitting TRBD1. Per germline, CDR1 LNHDA and CDR2 SQIVND (reference sequence). V lost 6 bases, J lost 4 bases, and 9 bases stayed unmatched. This CDR3 region has 15 residues. CDR3 in DNA: TGTGCCAGTAGACGCCCGGGGACAGATAATCAGCCCCAGCATTTT. Translating it yields CASRRPGTDNQPQHF.

This chain uses TRBV28 with TRBJ2-1; possibly TRBD2 for D (5 bases). CDR1 and CDR2 (germline): MDHEN, SYDVKM. V lost 10 bases and J 9 bases, leaving 16 bases between the germline ends. This CDR3 is built from 12 residues. The CDR3 DNA reads TGTGCCACTTGGACTTTTTCAAGTGAGCAGTTCTTC. Amino acids: CATWTFSSEQFF.

The table lists this clone with a few counts. This chain links TRBV28 with TRBJ1-2, with D possibly TRBD1 on 6 matching bases. Trimming stripped 6 bases from V and 8 bases from J, with 13 bases between. Germline CDR1 is MDHEN and CDR2 is SYDVKM. CDR3 length equals 12 residues. In DNA form, the CDR3 reads TGTGCCAGCAGGTTCACAGGGCAAGGCTACACCTTC. It codes for CASRFTGQGYTF.

The chain has TRBV6-6 and TRBJ1-5; the match to TRBD1 covers 7 bases. Trimming removed 2 bases from V and 6 bases from J; junction bases left unmatched: 7. The CDR3 runs to 15 residues. CDR1 and CDR2 from the germline V gene are MNHNY and SVGAGI (reference sequence). For the CDR3, the DNA is TGTGCCAGCAGTTACGCGCAGGGGGTCGGTCAGCCCCAGCATTTT. Translation: CASSYAQGVGQPQHF.

The chain combines TRBV7-9 with TRBJ1-4, with 10 bases identical to TRBD1. This CDR3 region has 15 residues. Germline lookup yields CDR1 SEHNR and CDR2 FQNEAQ (reference sequence). V shed 2 bases, J shed 7 bases, and the junction held 4 bases outside the gene matches. CDR3 protein: CASSLKGQGSEKLFF. Written as DNA, the CDR3 is TGTGCCAGCAGCTTAAAGGGACAGGGGAGTGAAAAACTGTTTTTT.

This chain uses TRBV10-1 with TRBJ2-1, with D possibly TRBD2 on 6 matching bases. The CDR3 runs to 11 residues. Germline V gives CDR1 WNHNN, CDR2 SYGVQD (reference sequence). V was shortened by 4 bases and J by 16 bases, with 14 bases between the two germline ends. For the CDR3, the DNA is TGCGCCAGCAGTGGGGTGCGGGGTTTCTTCTTC. Translated: CASSGVRGFFF.